The rows below give T cell receptor beta chains drawn from one sample of a study of radiotherapy plus CTLA-4 blockade in lung cancer. Generated by immunoSEQ multiplex PCR, the TCRdb table keeps only in-frame clones and is missing some. The data hold some 66,000 clones, with roughly four fifths observed a single time. This specimen was peripheral blood, taken from a patient treated with radiotherapy plus ipilimumab. Every receptor here comes from a human donor with non-small cell lung cancer who had a partial response to radiotherapy plus ipilimumab. Both conserved end residues are part of each CDR3. D genes are given only for firm matches. Expanded clones are given a class, and other clones once, few, many or no size at all.

CDR3 protein: CASSQTGQLNTEAFF
CDR3 DNA: TGTGCCAGCAGCCAGACGGGACAGCTGAACACTGAAGCTTTCTTT
clone size: -
D gene: TRBD1
J gene: TRBJ1-1
V gene: TRBV14

CDR3 protein: CASSPGSNTEAFF
CDR3 DNA: TGTGCCAGCAGTCCGGGATCGAACACTGAAGCTTTCTTT
clone size: -
D gene: -
J gene: TRBJ1-1
V gene: TRBV27

CDR3 protein: CASSDSSGSPYEQYF
CDR3 DNA: TGTGCCAGTAGTGATTCTAGCGGGAGCCCCTACGAGCAGTACTTC
clone size: -
D gene: TRBD2
J gene: TRBJ2-7
V gene: TRBV19

CDR3 protein: CASSLSSGVSYNEQFF
CDR3 DNA: TGCGCCAGCAGCCTGTCGAGCGGGGTCTCCTACAATGAGCAGTTCTTC
clone size: -
D gene: TRBD2
J gene: TRBJ2-1
V gene: TRBV10-1

CDR3 protein: CASSLTGMLGTPGQYF
CDR3 DNA: TGCGCCAGCAGCTTGACAGGGATGCTTGGGACACCCGGGCAGTACTTC
clone size: -
D gene: -
J gene: TRBJ2-7
V gene: TRBV5-1

CDR3 protein: CASSDYRGYEQYF
CDR3 DNA: TGTGCCAGCAGTGATTACAGGGGCTACGAGCAGTACTTC
clone size: -
D gene: TRBD1
J gene: TRBJ2-7
V gene: TRBV6-1

CDR3 protein: CASSLRRDGLAKNIQYF
CDR3 DNA: TGTGCCAGCAGTCTACGCAGGGATGGGCTAGCCAAAAACATTCAGTACTTC
clone size: -
D gene: -
J gene: TRBJ2-4
V gene: TRBV28

CDR3 protein: CAWSVLLRDTQYF
CDR3 DNA: TGTGCCTGGAGTGTACTTCTTCGGGATACGCAGTATTTT
clone size: -
D gene: -
J gene: TRBJ2-3
V gene: TRBV30

CDR3 protein: CASSLGVLRTSGTESEETQYF
CDR3 DNA: TGTGCCAGCAGCCTCGGAGTTCTAAGGACTAGCGGGACAGAGTCTGAAGAGACCCAGTACTTC
clone size: -
D gene: TRBD2
J gene: TRBJ2-5
V gene: TRBV28

CDR3 protein: CASSLLGSYGYTF
CDR3 DNA: TGTGCCAGCAGTTTACTAGGAAGCTATGGCTACACCTTC
clone size: once
D gene: -
J gene: TRBJ1-2
V gene: TRBV28

CDR3 protein: CASSSQLRETQYF
CDR3 DNA: TGTGCCAGCAGCTCCCAATTGAGGGAGACCCAGTACTTC
clone size: -
D gene: -
J gene: TRBJ2-5
V gene: TRBV7-2

CDR3 protein: CASSPRTPDPQEQFF
CDR3 DNA: TGTGCCAGCAGCCCTCGGACTCCAGACCCTCAGGAGCAGTTCTTC
clone size: once
D gene: -
J gene: TRBJ2-1
V gene: TRBV4-2

CDR3 protein: CASSFRQSSYNSPLHF
CDR3 DNA: TGTGCCAGCAGCTTCCGACAGAGCTCCTATAATTCACCCCTCCACTTT
clone size: -
D gene: -
J gene: TRBJ1-6
V gene: TRBV7-9

CDR3 protein: CASSLSRSYEQYF
CDR3 DNA: TGTGCCAGCAGTTTGTCTCGCTCCTACGAGCAGTACTTC
clone size: once
D gene: -
J gene: TRBJ2-7
V gene: TRBV27

CDR3 protein: CASSTRYPGQGHYEQYF
CDR3 DNA: TGTGCCAGCAGCACAAGGTATCCGGGACAGGGGCATTACGAGCAGTACTTC
clone size: -
D gene: TRBD1
J gene: TRBJ2-7
V gene: TRBV5-6

CDR3 protein: CASSLGGAGLRGANVLTF
CDR3 DNA: TGTGCCAGCAGCTTAGGGGGGGCAGGGTTGAGGGGGGCCAACGTCCTGACTTTC
clone size: -
D gene: -
J gene: TRBJ2-6
V gene: TRBV5-6

CDR3 protein: CASSPAGSGSQETQYF
CDR3 DNA: TGTGCCAGCAGCCCCGCGGGTAGCGGGAGTCAAGAGACCCAGTACTTC
clone size: -
D gene: TRBD2
J gene: TRBJ2-5
V gene: TRBV5-4

CDR3 protein: CASSLRGSGEQYF
CDR3 DNA: TGTGCCAGCAGTTTACGGGGGAGTGGAGAGCAGTACTTC
clone size: -
D gene: -
J gene: TRBJ2-7
V gene: TRBV27

CDR3 protein: CASSGRHSSYEQYF
CDR3 DNA: TGTGCCAGCAGCGGCCGACACAGCTCCTACGAGCAGTACTTC
clone size: -
D gene: -
J gene: TRBJ2-7
V gene: TRBV9

CDR3 protein: CASSLVRQGVNTIYF
CDR3 DNA: TGTGCCAGCAGTTTAGTAAGGCAGGGGGTAAACACCATATATTTT
clone size: -
D gene: TRBD1
J gene: TRBJ1-3
V gene: TRBV28

CDR3 protein: CASSETSGSGTGELFF
CDR3 DNA: TGCGCCAGCAGCGAGACTAGCGGGAGTGGCACCGGGGAGCTGTTTTTT
clone size: -
D gene: TRBD2
J gene: TRBJ2-2
V gene: TRBV5-1

CDR3 protein: CAWTSGSTDTQYF
CDR3 DNA: TGTGCCTGGACTAGCGGAAGCACAGATACGCAGTATTTT
clone size: -
D gene: TRBD2
J gene: TRBJ2-3
V gene: TRBV30